One sample yielded the 29 T cell receptor beta chains listed below, sequenced in a study of siplizumab effects on memory and regulatory T cells. TCRdb keeps only in-frame clones here, not all; method: immunoSEQ multiplex PCR. This repertoire shows approximately 58,000 clones, approximately 93% found once; its top ten account for about two fifths. Specimen: CD8+ T cells sorted from blood. All receptors come from a human donor in good health.

The chain is built from TRBV12-5 and TRBJ2-7; D unclear. The CDR3 is 13 amino acids. With 8 bases removed from V and 0 bases from J, the gap between germline ends came to 11 bases. Germline V CDR1 and CDR2: LGHNT, FRNRAP. The chain's CDR3 is CASSTMSSYEQYF. For the CDR3, the DNA is TGTGCTAGTAGCACCATGAGCTCCTACGAGCAGTACTTC. Full variable domain (missing parts from reference TRBV12-5 and TRBJ2-7): DARVTQTPRHKVTEMGQEVTMRCQPILGHNTVFWYRQTMMQGLELLAYFRNRAPLDDSGMPKDRFSAEMPDATLATLKIQPSEPRDSAVYFCASSTMSSYEQYFGPGTRLTVT.

The chain joins TRBV4-2 to TRBJ2-3, with a tentative D call TRBD2 (6 bases). Trimming cost V 0 bases and J 6 bases, with 22 bases left between them. There are 18 residues in the CDR3. Germline CDR1 is LGHNA and CDR2 is YNFKEQ. The CDR3 here is CASSQELNTGTPVDTQYF. Written as DNA, the CDR3 is TGTGCCAGCAGCCAAGAACTGAATACCGGGACTCCCGTGGATACGCAGTATTTT.

In DNA, the CDR3 is TGTGCCAGCAGTCCCGGGACTAGCTGGGAGACCCAGTACTTC. Protein product: CASSPGTSWETQYF. The rearrangement joins TRBV27 to TRBJ2-5, with 9 bases lining up with TRBD2. Looked up from germline, CDR1 is MNHEY and CDR2 is SMNVEV (reference sequence). The ends lost 5 bases at V and 5 bases at J; junction bases unmatched: 6. This CDR3 comprises 14 residues.

This rearrangement joins TRBV23-1 to TRBJ2-7; D not resolved. Being an ORF, TRBV23-1 has a function that is uncertain. The CDR3 runs to 14 residues. V lost 0 bases and J lost 5, with 11 bases in between. As DNA, the CDR3 is TGCGCCAGCAGTCAATCGGTACAGATCGACGAGCAGTACTTC. This encodes CASSQSVQIDEQYF.

The gene calls are TRBV11-1 and TRBJ1-1; D remains ambiguous. The CDR3 has 14 residues. Trimming removed 3 bases from V and 0 bases from J, with 8 bases in between. CDR1 is SGHAT, CDR2 FQDESV, per germline (reference sequence). CDR3 sequence (DNA): TGTGCCAGCAGCTTTGCTTCAGTGAACACTGAAGCTTTCTTT. Amino acids: CASSFASVNTEAFF.

The chain has TRBV7-8 and TRBJ2-7; 7 positions agree with TRBD1. The CDR3 runs to 15 residues. Germline CDR1 reads SGHVS; CDR2 reads FQNEAQ. The ends lost 5 bases at V and 0 bases at J; junction bases unmatched: 7. Written as DNA, the CDR3 is TGTGCCAGCAGCGTCCCGGGACAGCGCTCCTACGAGCAGTACTTC. Its protein product is CASSVPGQRSYEQYF.

The count of this clone is one. This chain links TRBV15 with TRBJ2-3, with D perhaps given as TRBD1 or TRBD2 (5 bases each). Germline assignment: CDR1 LNHNV and CDR2 YYDKDF (reference sequence). Between the trimmed V and J ends, which lost 1 base and 2 bases, there was a span of 7 bases. CDR3 length: 14 amino acids. The CDR3 here is CATSRAGTTDTQYF. The CDR3 DNA is TGTGCCACCAGCAGAGCAGGGACCACAGATACGCAGTATTTT.

This chain joins TRBV18 and TRBJ2-1, with D possibly TRBD2 on 6 matching bases. The CDR3 consists of 16 residues. Trimming removed 3 bases at V and 6 bases at J, with 18 bases between. CDR1 KGHSH and CDR2 LQKENI come from the germline V gene. The CDR3 coding sequence is TGTGCCAGCTCACCCGGCGGGGAGGATCTCCTCAATGAGCAGTTCTTC. It translates to CASSPGGEDLLNEQFF.

The chain links TRBV5-1 to TRBJ2-7; no reliable D call. The CDR3 length is 16 residues. Per the germline V gene, CDR1 is SGHRS and CDR2 is YFSETQ. V lost 1 base, J lost 4 bases, and 18 bases lay in between. The CDR3 sequence: CASSLQRASPVYEQYF. CDR3 DNA: TGCGCCAGCAGCTTGCAAAGGGCCAGCCCTGTTTACGAGCAGTACTTC.

The V call is TRBV27, the J call TRBJ2-3; 14 positions match TRBD2. Looked up from germline, CDR1 is MNHEY and CDR2 is SMNVEV (reference sequence). Trimming cost V 4 bases and J 3 bases; bases outside gene matches: 6. This CDR3 comprises 17 residues. The CDR3 coding sequence is TGTGCCAGCAGTTATGGACTAGCGGGAGGTTATACAGATACGCAGTATTTT. This gives the protein CASSYGLAGGYTDTQYF.

The chain combines TRBV9 with TRBJ2-1; D is unclear. Germline CDR1 and CDR2: SGDLS and YYNGEE. The germline V and J ends were trimmed by 2 bases and 1 base, with 13 bases remaining between them. There are 16 residues in the CDR3. The CDR3 DNA follows: TGTGCCAGCAGCGTGGGTGGTGGGTTATCCTACAATGAGCAGTTCTTC. Translation: CASSVGGGLSYNEQFF.

The V call is TRBV28, the J call TRBJ2-7; 8 nucleotides match TRBD1. The CDR3 spans 16 residues. V was pared by 4 bases and J by 0 bases, with 8 bases of the junction left unmatched. Germline V gene sequence: CDR1 MDHEN, CDR2 SYDVKM. The CDR3 spells CASSSGQGGSSYEQYF. The DNA for the CDR3 is TGTGCCAGCAGTTCCGGACAGGGCGGAAGCTCCTACGAGCAGTACTTC.

J is TRBJ2-5 and V is TRBV28; 7 bases agree with TRBD2. The junction had 6 bases not matched to a gene; V was cut back by 2 bases and J by 9 bases. The CDR3 spans 13 residues. The germline gives CDR1 MDHEN, CDR2 SYDVKM. For the CDR3, the DNA is TGTGCCAGCAGTTTACGGGAGGCTCCAGCCCAGTACTTC. This codes for CASSLREAPAQYF. The full variable domain, in which reference TRBV28 and TRBJ2-5 provide the parts outside the CDR3, is DVKVTQSSRYLVKRTGEKVFLECVQDMDHENMFWYRQDPGLGLRLIYFSYDVKMKEKGDIPEGYSVSREKKERFSLILESASTNQTSMYLCASSLREAPAQYFGPGTRLLVL.

This clone has a single count. The rearrangement uses TRBV12-5 and TRBJ2-7; 9 nucleotides align to TRBD1. Germline CDR1 reads LGHNT; CDR2 reads FRNRAP. There are 14 residues in the CDR3. The J segment lost 4 bases and the V segment lost 6 bases, leaving 7 bases of the junction unmatched. CDR3 protein: CASGAGTGTYEQYF. CDR3 DNA: TGTGCTAGTGGGGCCGGGACAGGGACTTACGAGCAGTACTTC. Full variable domain (rest looked up from reference TRBV12-5 and TRBJ2-7): DARVTQTPRHKVTEMGQEVTMRCQPILGHNTVFWYRQTMMQGLELLAYFRNRAPLDDSGMPKDRFSAEMPDATLATLKIQPSEPRDSAVYFCASGAGTGTYEQYFGPGTRLTVT.

This sequence joins TRBV7-9 and TRBJ2-5; perhaps TRBD2 as D (5 bases). The CDR3 runs 15 residues. The germline CDR1 and CDR2 sequences are SEHNR and FQNEAQ (reference sequence). The V end was cut by 6 bases, the J end by 4 bases, with 18 bases between. CDR3 sequence (DNA): TGTGCCAGCAGTTCTACTAGTGGGATGTCAGAGACCCAGTACTTC. As protein: CASSSTSGMSETQYF. Variable domain in full (rest from reference TRBV7-9 and TRBJ2-5): DTGVSQNPRHKITKRGQNVTFRCDPISEHNRLYWYRQTLGQGPEFLTYFQNEAQLEKSRLLSDRFSAERPKGSFSTLEIQRTEQGDSAMYLCASSSTSGMSETQYFGPGTRLLVL.

The genes are TRBV9 and TRBJ1-2, with D hard to call. The CDR3 loop spans 16 amino acids. Germline CDR1 SGDLS, CDR2 YYNGEE. The V end lost 3 bases, the J end lost 3 bases, and 18 bases lay between the germline ends. CDR3 in amino acids: CASSEQKTGSDYGYTF. CDR3 bases: TGTGCCAGCAGCGAACAAAAGACGGGGTCGGACTATGGCTACACCTTC. The entire variable domain, with the rest obtained from reference TRBV9 and TRBJ1-2, is as follows: DSGVTQTPKHLITATGQRVTLRCSPRSGDLSVYWYQQSLDQGLQFLIQYYNGEERAKGNILERFSAQQFPDLHSELNLSSLELGDSALYFCASSEQKTGSDYGYTFGSGTRLTVV.

This chain uses TRBV25-1 with TRBJ1-2; 12 bases are a match to TRBD1. This CDR3 region has 15 residues. The germline CDR1 and CDR2 sequences are MGHDK and SYGVNS. V dropped 1 base and J dropped 4; count of bases not matched to a gene: 1. The CDR3 sequence is CASSELGQGAYGYTF. CDR3 nucleotide sequence: TGTGCCAGCAGTGAATTGGGACAGGGGGCCTATGGCTACACCTTC.

This clone came up once. The chain joins TRBV15 to TRBJ2-2, with TRBD2 matching 8 bases. V lost 9 bases to trimming and J lost 6 bases; unmatched junction nucleotides: 9. The V gene's germline CDR1 is LNHNV and CDR2 YYDKDF (reference sequence). The CDR3 is 14 residues long. The CDR3 nucleotides read TGTGCCACGTCACCGGGACTAGAAGCCGGGGAGCTGTTTTTT. Translation: CATSPGLEAGELFF.

J is TRBJ2-1 and V is TRBV9; 10 nucleotides line up with TRBD2. This CDR3 region has 15 residues. Germline trimming cut 3 bases from V and 6 bases from J; bases unmatched to any gene: 6. From germline, CDR1 is SGDLS and CDR2 YYNGEE. CDR3 protein: CASSASSGGINEQFF. For the CDR3, the DNA is TGTGCCAGCAGCGCTTCTAGCGGGGGCATCAATGAGCAGTTCTTC.

With regard to this clone: Relative to the germline gene, one junction end is altered; a read error may explain this. This chain connects TRBV7-7 to TRBJ2-7, with D maybe TRBD1 (6 bases). The CDR3 has 15 residues. Germline loops: CDR1 SSHAT, CDR2 FNYEAQ (reference sequence). The CDR3 DNA follows: TGTGCTAGCAGCCCCGGCAGGGGCCTCTCCTACGAGCAGTACTTC. As protein: CASSPGRGLSYEQYF.

A few counts support this clone. The chain couples TRBV30 to TRBJ1-4; perhaps TRBD1 as D (5 bases). Deletions cut 1 base from V and 7 bases from J, with 16 bases between. CDR3 length equals 15 residues. Germline V gives CDR1 GTSNPN, CDR2 SVGIG (reference sequence). CDR3 nucleotide sequence: TGTGCCTGGAGTGGGACGGGGGAAGGAGGTGAAAAACTGTTTTTT. Its protein is CAWSGTGEGGEKLFF.

The V and J genes are TRBV6-5 and TRBJ2-5, with a tentative D call TRBD1 (5 bases). Trimming removed 6 bases from V and 5 bases from J, with 16 bases in between. Germline CDR1 and CDR2: MNHEY and SVGAGI. This CDR3 region has 14 residues. The CDR3 sequence is CASSLQDKVETQYF. In nucleotides, the CDR3 is TGTGCCAGCAGCCTACAGGATAAGGTTGAGACCCAGTACTTC.

The chain links TRBV14 to TRBJ2-1; TRBD2 aligns across 13 bases. Trimming cost V 3 bases and J 5 bases; bases outside gene matches: 7. The V gene's germline CDR1 is SGHDN and CDR2 FVKESK. The CDR3 length is 17 residues. CDR3 nucleotide sequence: TGTGCCAGCAGCCACCGGACTAGCGGGAGAGGTCACAATGAGCAGTTCTTC. It codes for CASSHRTSGRGHNEQFF.

V gene TRBV5-4 combines with J gene TRBJ2-1; 7 bases agree with TRBD1. Per germline, CDR1 SGHNT and CDR2 YYREEE (reference sequence). This CDR3 has 13 residues. After removal of 2 bases from V and 9 bases from J, the junction contained 5 bases not matched to a gene. Written as DNA, the CDR3 is TGTGCCAGCAGCTTTTACAGGGGCAGTGAGCAGTTCTTC. Translation gives CASSFYRGSEQFF.

This clone was observed a single time. V usage is TRBV29-1 and J usage is TRBJ2-3; possible D gene TRBD1, 5 bases. Germline CDR1 SQVTM, CDR2 ANQGSEA. The CDR3 has 11 amino acids. The CDR3 here is CSVQRGDTQYF. CDR3 bases: TGCAGTGTTCAAAGGGGAGATACGCAGTATTTT.

The chain links TRBV4-1 to TRBJ2-3, with 8 bases identical to TRBD2. This CDR3 has 18 residues. The trim removed 0 bases at V and 1 base at J, leaving 9 bases unmatched. Germline CDR1 MGHRA, CDR2 YSYEKL. CDR3 in amino acids: CASSQEGERELRTDTQYF. In DNA form, the CDR3 reads TGCGCCAGCAGCCAAGAGGGCGAGCGGGAGTTGCGCACAGATACGCAGTATTTT.

The chain uses TRBV5-4 and TRBJ2-7; D is uncertain. V was trimmed by 0 bases and J by 0 bases, leaving 10 bases between them. This CDR3 has 15 amino acids. Germline CDR1 SGHNT, CDR2 YYREEE (reference sequence). CDR3 sequence reads: CASSLVLSSSYEQYF. In nucleotides, the CDR3 is TGTGCCAGCAGCTTGGTCTTATCGAGCTCCTACGAGCAGTACTTC.

The V call is TRBV6-1, the J call TRBJ2-7; no firm D call. Between the trimmed V and J ends, which lost 3 bases and 0 bases, there was a span of 6 bases. The CDR3 sequence is 13 residues long. Looked up from germline, CDR1 is MNHNS and CDR2 is SASEGT. The DNA for the CDR3 is TGTGCCAGCAGTGACGGGCGCTCCTACGAGCAGTACTTC. Encoded protein: CASSDGRSYEQYF.

V is TRBV9 and J is TRBJ2-5; TRBD2 matches 9 bases. CDR1 is SGDLS, CDR2 YYNGEE, per germline. After removal of 5 bases from V and 2 bases from J, the junction contained 1 base not matched to a gene. The CDR3 has 13 amino acids. This CDR3 reads CASSSGRQETQYF. As DNA, the CDR3 is TGTGCCAGCAGTAGCGGGAGACAAGAGACCCAGTACTTC.